The clone carrying this TCR beta chain was counted many times. These data are taken from a study of CD8 T cells in ankylosing spondylitis. From the 5' RACE reads, TCRdb called clonotypes with MiXCR, one entry per CDR3 protein. This sample yields a few hundred thousand distinct CDR3 sequences, of which under 12% are seen a single time; about 20% belongs to the top ten. Germline V CDR1 and CDR2: SGHTA, FQGNSA. Trimming took off 4 bases at V and 0 bases at J, with 14 bases between the two ends. CDR3 length: 16 residues. The sequenced sample was blood, either unsorted or a sorted T cell fraction (not recorded which). This clonotype was sampled from a male donor with ankylosing spondylitis or in good health (not recorded which). This chain joins TRBV7-2 and TRBJ2-3, with D perhaps TRBD2 (6 bases). The CDR3 reads CASSSLPGTSTDTQYF. In DNA form, the CDR3 reads TGTGCCAGCAGCTCCCTCCCCGGGACTAGCACAGATACGCAGTATTTT.